A selection of T cell receptor beta chains follows, all from one sample in a study of T-cell memory formation after mild COVID-19. One entry per CDR3 protein results from TCRdb running MiXCR on the 5' RACE reads. The data contain hundreds of thousands of distinct CDR3 sequences, approximately 27% of them seen just once; the ten biggest clones take up less than 15%. The sample comprised PBMCs or a T cell subset sorted from them (not recorded which). The source is an adult woman who had mild COVID-19 (a few samples of this study predate the infection). Cell type and time point are not known. The CDR3 runs from the conserved cysteine through the conserved F or W. Clone size is shown for a subset of rows, as once, few, many or a class of expanded clone.

clone size	V gene	J gene	CDR3 protein
few	TRBV20-1	TRBJ1-5	CSARDFGTAQYSNQPQHF
NA	TRBV6-2/TRBV6-3	TRBJ1-1	CASTWQVTNTEAFF
NA	TRBV7-9	TRBJ2-7	CASSSTGTDTYEQYF
NA	TRBV11-3	TRBJ2-5	CASSLRGHETQYF
few	TRBV4-1	TRBJ2-3	CASSQGQRGPGDTQYF
few	TRBV6-5	TRBJ2-2	CASSLERGANTGELFF
many	TRBV5-6	TRBJ2-1	CASSSKRLAGYNEQFF
NA	TRBV5-1	TRBJ2-3	CASSPRDRGSDTQYF
few	TRBV7-3	TRBJ2-2	CASSLSASGSTGELFF
NA	TRBV7-2	TRBJ2-3	CASSFYERESDTQYF
few	TRBV18	TRBJ2-7	CASSTGQRDEQYF
few	TRBV30	TRBJ1-4	CAWSGGTAEGEKLFF
NA	TRBV12-3/TRBV12-4	TRBJ2-1	CASSPGWGGGRAYEQFF
many	TRBV5-1	TRBJ2-5	CASSMEQETQYF
NA	TRBV6-2/TRBV6-3	TRBJ2-3	CASSYGTGRDTQYF
few	TRBV5-1	TRBJ2-7	CASSGSGTESYEQYF
NA	TRBV6-7	TRBJ1-5	CASSFDRRNQPQHF
NA	TRBV30	TRBJ2-1	CAWSRELGNEQFF
once	TRBV19	TRBJ1-5	CASSIESGAPSNQPQHF
many	TRBV4-2	TRBJ2-7	CASSPAAGPSYEQYF
few	TRBV24-1	TRBJ2-1	CATSDTRTRRTTLGGVNEQFF
few	TRBV11-3	TRBJ2-7	CASSWTDYEQYF
few	TRBV5-1	TRBJ2-7	CASSPDRNNYEQYF
few	TRBV27	TRBJ1-1	CASSSGWDNLNTEAFF
NA	TRBV4-2	TRBJ1-1	CASSPTVGGGTEAFF
few	TRBV5-1	TRBJ2-1	CASSLLRGDSPNEQFF
few	TRBV5-6	TRBJ2-5	CASSQTGTQETQYF
NA	TRBV18	TRBJ1-2	CASSPSADRGGYGYTF
NA	TRBV6-5	TRBJ2-7	CASSSAGFYEQYF
NA	TRBV3-1	TRBJ2-7	CASTQGLLGVEQCF
NA	TRBV20-1	TRBJ1-2	CSAKPPTDNHRGYGYTF
NA	TRBV27	TRBJ2-5	CASSFFWKETQYF
few	TRBV7-9	TRBJ1-2	CAQVTTAEGGYTF
few	TRBV5-1	TRBJ2-4	CASSGTGTGVENIQYF
NA	TRBV7-9	TRBJ2-3	CASSLVQYTDTQYF
NA	TRBV24-1	TRBJ2-6	CATRGFGANVLTF
NA	TRBV3-1	TRBJ1-2	CASSHGALYGYTF
few	TRBV12-3/TRBV12-4	TRBJ1-5	CASSLWGQGNQPQHF
NA	TRBV4-2	TRBJ2-2	CASRPGYTGELFF
few	TRBV9	TRBJ2-5	CASGPRRGGQETQYF
few	TRBV27	TRBJ1-1	CASSQDSDSHTEAFF
few	TRBV7-2	TRBJ2-3	CASSSMGGASTDTQYF
few	TRBV20-1	TRBJ2-1	CSAEGGGTVYNEQFF
NA	TRBV19	TRBJ2-2	CASTLPPGQGGTGELFF
few	TRBV4-2	TRBJ2-7	CASSQEGSSYEQYF
NA	TRBV10-3	TRBJ1-5	CAISDGLGVNQPQHF
few	TRBV5-1	TRBJ1-4	CASSLISSANEKLFF
NA	TRBV7-3	TRBJ2-5	CASSIGLAGGETQYF
NA	TRBV7-9	TRBJ2-1	CASGRAGGYNEQFF
few	TRBV10-3	TRBJ2-5	CAISREAIRETQYF
few	TRBV20-1	TRBJ2-3	CSARVLAASTDTQYF
NA	TRBV11-2	TRBJ2-7	CASSLIGTGVDEQYF
NA	TRBV2	TRBJ1-5	CASSLTGVQPQHF
NA	TRBV2	TRBJ2-5	CATSATRQETQYF
few	TRBV20-1	TRBJ1-4	CSATRTTNEKLFF